The source of this T cell receptor (beta chain) is a study of quantifying T cell responses using KT2 cells. At the level of the study: cDNA was made from DNase-treated RNA using alpha and beta constant primers. The second PCR ran as a qPCR until a predetermined fluorescence threshold was reached. Findings and limits, study-wide: Very high KT2 spike-in numbers caused saturation in KT2 sequence detection.

The cDNA 3' end received a ligated oligonucleotide with a UMI. First-round PCR used three to five cycles and beta primers RC1.1 and RC1.2 covering TRBC1 and TRBC2. Separate processing of TCR alpha and beta chains began at the second PCR. TCRdb fed the UMI-ligation and nested PCR reads into MiXCR, producing one record per CDR3 protein. The repertoire holds around 56,000 distinct CDR3 sequences, with approximately 13% as singletons. The CDR3 runs to 21 residues. V trimming: 0 bases; J trimming: 0 bases; junction bases outside the gene matches: 5. Germline lookup yields CDR1 MNHEY and CDR2 SVGAGI. This clonotype was found a few times. Its antigen is unknown. KT2, a clone with a known TCR, was spiked into unfractionated PBMC.

The specimen was PBMCs spiked with cells of the T cell clone KT2. The chain links TRBV6-5 to TRBJ2-6, with 16 bases that match TRBD2. This clonotype was sampled from a human donor. CDR3 bases: TGTGCCAGCAGTTACTCGATGGGACTAGCGGGGGGGGCCTCTGGGGCCAACGTCCTGACTTTC. Translated: CASSYSMGLAGGASGANVLTF.